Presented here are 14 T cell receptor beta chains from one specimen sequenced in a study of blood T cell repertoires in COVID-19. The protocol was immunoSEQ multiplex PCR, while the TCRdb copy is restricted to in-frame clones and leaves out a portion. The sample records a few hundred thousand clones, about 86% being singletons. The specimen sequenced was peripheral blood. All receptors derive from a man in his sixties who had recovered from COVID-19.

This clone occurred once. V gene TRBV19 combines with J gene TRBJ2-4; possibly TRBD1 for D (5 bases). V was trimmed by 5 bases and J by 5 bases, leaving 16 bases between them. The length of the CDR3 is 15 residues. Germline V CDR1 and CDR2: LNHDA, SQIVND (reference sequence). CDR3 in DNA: TGTGCCAGTAGTGCACAGGTAGGGGTTCAAAACATTCAGTACTTC. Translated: CASSAQVGVQNIQYF.

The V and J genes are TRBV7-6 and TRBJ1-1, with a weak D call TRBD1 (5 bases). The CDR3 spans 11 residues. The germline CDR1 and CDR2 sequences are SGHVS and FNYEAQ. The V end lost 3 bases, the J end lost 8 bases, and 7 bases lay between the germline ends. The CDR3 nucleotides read TGTGCCAGCAGCTTCGGGGGGGAAGCTTTCTTT. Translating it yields CASSFGGEAFF.

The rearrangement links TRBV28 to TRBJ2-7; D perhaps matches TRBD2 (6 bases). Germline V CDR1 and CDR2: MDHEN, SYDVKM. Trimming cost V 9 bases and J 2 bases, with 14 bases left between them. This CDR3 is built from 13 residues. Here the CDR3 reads CASTAGPPYEQYF. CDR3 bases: TGTGCCAGTACGGCGGGGCCTCCCTACGAGCAGTACTTC.

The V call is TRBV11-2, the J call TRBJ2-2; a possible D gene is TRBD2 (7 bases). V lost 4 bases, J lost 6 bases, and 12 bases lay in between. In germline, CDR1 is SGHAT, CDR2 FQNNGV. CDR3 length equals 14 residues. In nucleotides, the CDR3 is TGTGCCAGCAGCTGGGGCGGGGGCGCCGGGGAGCTGTTTTTT. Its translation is CASSWGGGAGELFF.

CDR3 DNA: TGTGCCAGCAGCCCCGGCCTAGCGCAAACAGATACGCAGTATTTT. Encoded protein: CASSPGLAQTDTQYF. The rearrangement links TRBV5-4 to TRBJ2-3, with a weak D call TRBD2 (6 bases). Germline values: CDR1 SGHNT, CDR2 YYREEE (reference sequence). V gave up 4 bases and J gave up 3 bases, with 15 bases separating them. The CDR3 has 15 residues. The entire variable domain, with the rest obtained from reference TRBV5-4 and TRBJ2-3, is as follows: ETGVTQSPTHLIKTRGQQVTLRCSSQSGHNTVSWYQQALGQGPQFIFQYYREEENGRGNFPPRFSGLQFPNYSSELNVNALELDDSALYLCASSPGLAQTDTQYFGPGTRLTVL.

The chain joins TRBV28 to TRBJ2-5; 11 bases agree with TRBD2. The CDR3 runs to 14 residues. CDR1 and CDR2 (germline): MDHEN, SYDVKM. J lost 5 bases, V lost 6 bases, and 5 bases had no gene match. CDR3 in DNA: TGTGCCAGCAGCTTAGCGGGAGGGGGGGAGACCCAGTACTTC. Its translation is CASSLAGGGETQYF.

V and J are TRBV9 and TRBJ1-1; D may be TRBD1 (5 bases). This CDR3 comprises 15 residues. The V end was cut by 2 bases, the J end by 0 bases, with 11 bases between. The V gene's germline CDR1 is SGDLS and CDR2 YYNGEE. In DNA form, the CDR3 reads TGTGCCAGCAGCGTGGGGGGGAATATGAACACTGAAGCTTTCTTT. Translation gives CASSVGGNMNTEAFF.

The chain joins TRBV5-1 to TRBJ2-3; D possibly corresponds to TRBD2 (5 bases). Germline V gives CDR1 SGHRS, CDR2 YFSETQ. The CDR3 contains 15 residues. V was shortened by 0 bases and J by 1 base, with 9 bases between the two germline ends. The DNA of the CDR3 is TGCGCCAGCAGCTTGGGGGGAGCAGGCACAGATACGCAGTATTTT. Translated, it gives CASSLGGAGTDTQYF. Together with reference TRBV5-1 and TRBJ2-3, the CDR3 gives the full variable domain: KAGVTQTPRYLIKTRGQQVTLSCSPISGHRSVSWYQQTPGQGLQFLFEYFSETQRNKGNFPGRFSGRQFSNSRSEMNVSTLELGDSALYLCASSLGGAGTDTQYFGPGTRLTVL.

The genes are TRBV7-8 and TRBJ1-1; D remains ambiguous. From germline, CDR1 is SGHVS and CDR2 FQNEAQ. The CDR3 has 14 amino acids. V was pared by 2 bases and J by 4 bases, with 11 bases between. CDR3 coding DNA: TGTGCCAGCAGCTTAATCTCCGAGGGCACTGAAGCTTTCTTT. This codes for CASSLISEGTEAFF. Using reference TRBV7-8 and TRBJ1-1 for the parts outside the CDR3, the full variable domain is GAGVSQSPRYKVAKRGQDVALRCDPISGHVSLFWYQQALGQGPEFLTYFQNEAQLDKSGLPSDRFFAERPEGSVSTLKIQRTQQEDSAVYLCASSLISEGTEAFFGQGTRLTVV.

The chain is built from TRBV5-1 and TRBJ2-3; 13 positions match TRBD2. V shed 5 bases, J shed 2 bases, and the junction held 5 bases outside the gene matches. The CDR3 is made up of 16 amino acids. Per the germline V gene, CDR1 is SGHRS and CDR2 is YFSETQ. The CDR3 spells CASRSGLAGDTDTQYF. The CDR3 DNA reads TGCGCCAGCAGAAGTGGACTAGCGGGGGACACAGATACGCAGTATTTT.

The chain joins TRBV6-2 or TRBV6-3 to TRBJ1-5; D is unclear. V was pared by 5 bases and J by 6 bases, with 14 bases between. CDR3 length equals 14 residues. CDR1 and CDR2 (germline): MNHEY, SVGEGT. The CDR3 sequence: CASSPSVVSQPQHF. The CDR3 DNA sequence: TGTGCCAGCAGTCCGTCGGTAGTGAGTCAGCCCCAGCATTTT.

The CDR3 protein is CASSTGTGSEAFF. CDR3 DNA sequence: TGTGCCAGCAGCACCGGGACAGGGAGTGAAGCTTTCTTT. The V call is TRBV7-2, the J call TRBJ1-1, with 9 bases aligning to TRBD1. The CDR3 contains 13 residues. CDR1 is SGHTA, CDR2 FQGNSA, per germline. The V and J ends lost 5 bases and 7 bases, in that order; junction bases with no gene match: 5.

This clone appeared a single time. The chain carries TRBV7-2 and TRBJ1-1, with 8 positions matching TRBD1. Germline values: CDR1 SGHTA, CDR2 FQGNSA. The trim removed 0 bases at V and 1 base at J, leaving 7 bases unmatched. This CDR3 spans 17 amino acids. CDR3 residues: CASSLAVSGGPNTEAFF. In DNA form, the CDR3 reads TGTGCCAGCAGCTTAGCGGTGTCAGGGGGCCCGAACACTGAAGCTTTCTTT.

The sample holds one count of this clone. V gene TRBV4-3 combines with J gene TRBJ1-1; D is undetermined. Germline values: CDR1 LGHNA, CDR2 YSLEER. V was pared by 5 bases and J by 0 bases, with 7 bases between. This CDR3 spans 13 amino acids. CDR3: CASSVGVNTEAFF. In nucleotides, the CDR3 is TGCGCCAGCAGCGTGGGAGTGAACACTGAAGCTTTCTTT.